Presented here are 29 T cell receptor beta chains from one specimen sequenced in a study of cytomegalovirus exposure and HLA in healthy donors. The PCR contained 60 Vbeta and 13 Jbeta primers. Profiled with immunoSEQ multiplex PCR; TCRdb holds only in-frame clones, not every one. The data contain over 150,000 clones, more than 85% of them seen just once; the ten biggest clones take up roughly 0.24%. Sequenced input: PBMCs. These receptors came from a girl in the first two years of life in good health and CMV-seronegative.

V and J are TRBV5-1 and TRBJ2-5, with D possibly TRBD2 on 7 matching bases. CDR1 SGHRS and CDR2 YFSETQ come from the germline V gene. The V end was cut by 7 bases, the J end by 2 bases, with 21 bases between. This CDR3 is built from 16 residues. Here the CDR3 reads CASGAGAGGHQETQYF. The CDR3 DNA follows: TGCGCCAGCGGGGCCGGCGCCGGGGGGCATCAAGAGACCCAGTACTTC.

The chain joins TRBV13 to TRBJ2-7; maybe TRBD2 (7 bases). From germline, CDR1 is PRHDT and CDR2 FYEKMQ (reference sequence). The CDR3 runs 16 residues. Trimming took 3 bases from V and 2 from J, leaving 17 bases between them. CDR3 DNA sequence: TGTGCCAGCAGCTTCTCCTTTACGGGGGGCCCCTACGAGCAGTACTTC. It yields the protein CASSFSFTGGPYEQYF.

The gene calls are TRBV7-9 and TRBJ2-5; 12 bases agree with TRBD2. Germline CDR1 reads SEHNR; CDR2 reads FQNEAQ (reference sequence). Unmatched junction bases numbered 5, after V lost 4 bases and J lost 5 bases. The CDR3 is 15 residues long. DNA for the CDR3: TGTGCCAGCAGCTCGACTAGCGGGGGCGTGGAGACCCAGTACTTC. Protein: CASSSTSGGVETQYF.

J is TRBJ1-3 and V is TRBV5-4; 8 bases map to TRBD1. Germline V gene data show CDR1 as SGHNT and CDR2 as YYREEE (reference sequence). The CDR3 contains 14 residues. V shed 7 bases, J shed 4 bases, and the junction held 7 bases outside the gene matches. CDR3 nucleotides: TGTGCCAGCGGAAGACAGGGGACGGGAAACACCATATATTTT. Its translation is CASGRQGTGNTIYF.

The chain carries TRBV4-2 and TRBJ2-7; D remains unclear. Germline CDR1 reads LGHNA; CDR2 reads YNFKEQ. The CDR3 is 16 residues long. V lost 2 bases, J lost 4 bases, and 18 bases lay in between. The CDR3 DNA reads as TGTGCCAGCAGCCAATTTTGGGCCGTGCCCGAATACGAGCAGTACTTC. Amino acid sequence: CASSQFWAVPEYEQYF.

This chain uses TRBV7-9 with TRBJ2-7; unclear D gene. Trimming pared 2 bases from V and 5 bases from J, leaving 19 bases between. Germline V gene lookup returns CDR1 SEHNR and CDR2 FQNEAQ (reference sequence). The CDR3 has 16 residues. The CDR3 here is CASSLSGRSGFDEQYF. The CDR3, as DNA: TGTGCCAGCAGCTTATCCGGTAGATCGGGTTTCGACGAGCAGTACTTC. Together with reference TRBV7-9 and TRBJ2-7, the CDR3 gives the full variable domain: DTGVSQNPRHKITKRGQNVTFRCDPISEHNRLYWYRQTLGQGPEFLTYFQNEAQLEKSRLLSDRFSAERPKGSFSTLEIQRTEQGDSAMYLCASSLSGRSGFDEQYFGPGTRLTVT.

The chain is built from TRBV5-1 and TRBJ1-2; 8 bases align to TRBD1. The CDR3 loop spans 14 amino acids. In germline, CDR1 is SGHRS, CDR2 YFSETQ. After removal of 2 bases from V and 4 bases from J, the junction contained 4 bases not matched to a gene. CDR3 residues: CASSFRTGSYGYTF. CDR3 nucleotide sequence: TGCGCCAGCAGCTTTCGGACAGGGAGCTATGGCTACACCTTC.

The V and J genes are TRBV5-1 and TRBJ1-2, with 8 bases fitting TRBD1. Trimming removed 3 bases from V and 8 bases from J; junction bases left unmatched: 6. The CDR3 is 13 amino acids. The V gene's germline CDR1 is SGHRS and CDR2 YFSETQ. The CDR3 sequence is CASSSGQGRGYTF. Here the CDR3 DNA reads TGCGCCAGCAGCTCCGGACAGGGAAGAGGCTACACCTTC. Full variable domain (outside the CDR3, taken from reference TRBV5-1 and TRBJ1-2): KAGVTQTPRYLIKTRGQQVTLSCSPISGHRSVSWYQQTPGQGLQFLFEYFSETQRNKGNFPGRFSGRQFSNSRSEMNVSTLELGDSALYLCASSSGQGRGYTFGSGTRLTVV.

The chain uses TRBV4-1 and TRBJ2-7; 13 bases map to TRBD2. V was pared by 5 bases and J by 0 bases, with 7 bases of the junction left unmatched. Germline V lookup: CDR1 MGHRA, CDR2 YSYEKL. CDR3 length: 17 amino acids. The CDR3 loop is CASSEVLAGGPSYEQYF. For the CDR3, the DNA is TGCGCCAGCAGCGAAGTACTAGCGGGAGGGCCCTCCTACGAGCAGTACTTC.

The J gene is TRBJ2-7, the V gene TRBV27; TRBD2 agrees at 8 bases. Germline V gene lookup returns CDR1 MNHEY and CDR2 SMNVEV (reference sequence). The J segment lost 2 bases and the V segment lost 5 bases, leaving 8 bases of the junction unmatched. The CDR3 runs 15 residues. As DNA, the CDR3 is TGTGCCAGCAGTCATTGGCGGGAGGCCCCCTACGAGCAGTACTTC. This encodes CASSHWREAPYEQYF.

This clone was recorded only once. An end of the junction does not agree with germline; a read error may underlie this. CDR3 loop: CASSSDRTGSYNSPPHF. The DNA of the CDR3 is TGCGCCAGCAGCTCGGACCGGACAGGGAGCTATAATTCACCCCCCCACTTT. The gene calls are TRBV5-1 and TRBJ1-6; 8 nucleotides match TRBD1. CDR3 length: 17 amino acids. Germline CDR1 SGHRS, CDR2 YFSETQ.

The chain employs TRBV5-4 and TRBJ2-7, with 9 bases aligning to TRBD1. This CDR3 is built from 16 residues. Per the germline V gene, CDR1 is SGHNT and CDR2 is YYREEE (reference sequence). V shed 2 bases, J shed 1 base, and the junction held 7 bases outside the gene matches. CDR3 in DNA: TGTGCCAGCAGCTTCGAAGGGACAGGGTCTTCCTACGAGCAGTACTTC. Amino acid sequence: CASSFEGTGSSYEQYF.

The rearrangement uses TRBV30 and TRBJ2-4, with D maybe TRBD1 (6 bases). V dropped 4 bases and J dropped 8 bases, with 18 bases sitting between them. The CDR3 totals 14 residues. Germline loops: CDR1 GTSNPN, CDR2 SVGIG (reference sequence). The CDR3 region is CAWMHGTLLDIQYF. The CDR3 nucleotides read TGTGCCTGGATGCACGGGACATTGCTCGACATTCAGTACTTC. Complete variable domain (other parts from reference TRBV30 and TRBJ2-4): SQTIHQWPATLVQPVGSPLSLECTVEGTSNPNLYWYRQAAGRGLQLLFYSVGIGQISSEVPQNLSASRPQDRQFILSSKKLLLSDSGFYLCAWMHGTLLDIQYFGAGTRLSVL.

The chain carries TRBV10-3 and TRBJ2-2; 10 nucleotides line up with TRBD2. The CDR3 runs to 16 residues. The V segment lost 6 bases and the J segment 2 bases; nucleotides outside the gene matches: 6. Germline-derived CDR1 and CDR2 are ENHRY and SYGVKD. The CDR3 sequence is CAISPLAGVNTGELFF. Written as DNA, the CDR3 is TGTGCCATCAGCCCGCTAGCGGGGGTCAACACCGGGGAGCTGTTTTTT.

V gene TRBV23-1 combines with J gene TRBJ1-4; weak D call: TRBD1 (6 bases). TRBV23-1 is treated as an ORF (open reading frame) with a function not yet certain. The CDR3 runs to 14 residues. V was pared by 6 bases and J by 6 bases, with 14 bases between. The CDR3 here is CASRPQGRDEKLFF. The DNA of the CDR3 is TGCGCCAGCAGACCTCAGGGGAGAGATGAAAAACTGTTTTTT.

The chain employs TRBV5-4 and TRBJ1-2; tentatively, D is TRBD1 (5 bases). This CDR3 contains 13 residues. Deletions cut 1 base from V and 3 bases from J, with 7 bases between. Germline loops: CDR1 SGHNT, CDR2 YYREEE (reference sequence). DNA of the CDR3: TGTGCCAGCAGCTTGACAGGACACTATGGCTACACCTTC. Translating it yields CASSLTGHYGYTF. Combining the CDR3 with reference TRBV5-4 and TRBJ1-2 gives the whole variable domain ETGVTQSPTHLIKTRGQQVTLRCSSQSGHNTVSWYQQALGQGPQFIFQYYREEENGRGNFPPRFSGLQFPNYSSELNVNALELDDSALYLCASSLTGHYGYTFGSGTRLTVV.

Comments on this clone: Germline is not matched at one junction end, which may reflect a read error. The chain couples TRBV12-5 to TRBJ1-4; weak D call: TRBD1 (6 bases). Germline-derived CDR1 and CDR2 are LGHNT and FRNRAP. The CDR3 totals 16 residues. This CDR3 is CASGLFSDRLNEKLLF. DNA for the CDR3: TGTGCTAGTGGTTTGTTCTCGGACAGACTTAATGAAAAACTGCTTTTT.

The V gene is TRBV9, the J gene TRBJ2-1; no clear D. The CDR3 runs 16 residues. The germline CDR1 and CDR2 sequences are SGDLS and YYNGEE. Between the trimmed V and J ends, which lost 7 bases and 2 bases, there was a span of 19 bases. The CDR3, as DNA: TGTGCCAGCCGCCTCTTGGCTGGGCCGCCCTACAATGAGCAGTTCTTC. Protein sequence: CASRLLAGPPYNEQFF. The full variable domain, with the rest looked up from reference TRBV9 and TRBJ2-1, is DSGVTQTPKHLITATGQRVTLRCSPRSGDLSVYWYQQSLDQGLQFLIQYYNGEERAKGNILERFSAQQFPDLHSELNLSSLELGDSALYFCASRLLAGPPYNEQFFGPGTRLTVL.

CDR3 residues: CSAEDRGLNEQYF. The CDR3 DNA reads as TGCAGCGCCGAGGACAGGGGGCTAAACGAGCAGTACTTC. The gene calls are TRBV29-1 and TRBJ2-5, with 11 bases matching TRBD1. The J call is uncertain, as TRBJ2-7 better fits the DNA end. The length of the CDR3 is 13 residues. CDR1 is SQVTM, CDR2 ANQGSEA, per germline.

This chain links TRBV7-8 with TRBJ2-7; TRBD2 agrees at 8 bases. The germline V gene has CDR1 SGHVS and CDR2 FQNEAQ. This CDR3 is built from 14 residues. J gave up 3 bases and V 3 bases, and 4 bases lay outside the gene matches. As DNA, the CDR3 is TGTGCCAGCAGCTTCGGGACTAGGGGCTACGAGCAGTACTTC. This translates into CASSFGTRGYEQYF.

The chain is built from TRBV5-1 and TRBJ2-7, with D tentatively TRBD2 (5 bases). Germline assignment: CDR1 SGHRS and CDR2 YFSETQ. The V gene lost 2 bases and the J gene lost 6 bases, with 18 bases spanning the gap. The CDR3 runs 15 residues. CDR3 bases: TGCGCCAGCAGCTTAGGGTACCAAGGAGGCGGCGAGCAGTACTTC. Protein product: CASSLGYQGGGEQYF.

The gene calls are TRBV11-2 and TRBJ2-3; 10 bases map to TRBD2. CDR3 size: 16 residues. The junction had 5 bases not matched to a gene; V was cut back by 5 bases and J by 0 bases. Germline CDR1 reads SGHAT; CDR2 reads FQNNGV. The CDR3 here is CASSRLAGSSTDTQYF. DNA of the CDR3: TGTGCCAGCAGCCGACTAGCGGGTTCTAGCACAGATACGCAGTATTTT.

The chain uses TRBV28 and TRBJ1-5, with a weak D call TRBD1 (5 bases). From germline, CDR1 is MDHEN and CDR2 SYDVKM. Trimming removed 11 bases at V and 0 bases at J, with 11 bases between. This CDR3 spans 13 amino acids. CDR3 in amino acids: CAGGGYSNQPQHF. The DNA of the CDR3 is TGTGCCGGTGGGGGGTATAGCAATCAGCCCCAGCATTTT.

This clone was detected once. The J gene is TRBJ2-1, the V gene TRBV4-3; D is perhaps TRBD2 (6 bases). Germline-derived CDR1 and CDR2 are LGHNA and YSLEER. Trimming stripped 0 bases from V and 0 bases from J, with 9 bases between. The CDR3 is 16 amino acids. The CDR3 DNA sequence: TGCGCCAGCAGCCAAGAGGGACTGAGCTCCTACAATGAGCAGTTCTTC. Its protein is CASSQEGLSSYNEQFF.

The chain is built from TRBV19 and TRBJ2-7; TRBD1 matches at 8 bases. CDR1 and CDR2 (germline): LNHDA, SQIVND (reference sequence). This CDR3 is built from 14 residues. Losses at the gene ends were 0 bases for V and 5 bases for J; bases not matched to a gene: 3. The CDR3 sequence: CASSIEGRGHEQYF. Written as DNA, the CDR3 is TGTGCCAGTAGTATAGAGGGCAGGGGGCACGAGCAGTACTTC.

The chain carries TRBV7-9 and TRBJ2-3; D gene ambiguous. The CDR3 sequence is 12 residues long. Per the germline V gene, CDR1 is SEHNR and CDR2 is FQNEAQ (reference sequence). V lost 5 bases and J lost 4, with 7 bases in between. CDR3 region: CASSASADTQYF. The CDR3 nucleotides are TGTGCCAGCAGCGCCAGCGCAGATACGCAGTATTTT. Supplemented by reference TRBV7-9 and TRBJ2-3, the full variable domain reads DTGVSQNPRHKITKRGQNVTFRCDPISEHNRLYWYRQTLGQGPEFLTYFQNEAQLEKSRLLSDRFSAERPKGSFSTLEIQRTEQGDSAMYLCASSASADTQYFGPGTRLTVL.

This clone was detected only once. This chain uses TRBV27 with TRBJ1-4; D might be TRBD1 (6 bases). Germline V gene sequence: CDR1 MNHEY, CDR2 SMNVEV (reference sequence). Trimming removed 11 bases from V and 9 bases from J, with 19 bases in between. The CDR3 has 13 residues. CDR3 sequence (DNA): TGTGCCTCCCGGATGGACAGATCGCAAAAACTGTTTTTT. Protein sequence: CASRMDRSQKLFF.

This chain joins TRBV11-2 and TRBJ1-3; D remains ambiguous. The CDR3 is 16 amino acids. V lost 1 base and J lost 0, with 10 bases in between. The germline CDR1 and CDR2 sequences are SGHAT and FQNNGV. The CDR3 here is CASSLVPGTSGNTIYF. The CDR3 DNA is TGTGCCAGCAGCTTAGTTCCAGGCACCTCTGGAAACACCATATATTTT.

V and J are TRBV7-9 and TRBJ1-5; D is unclear. V was shortened by 5 bases and J by 4 bases, with 12 bases between the two germline ends. The CDR3 spans 14 residues. Germline lookup yields CDR1 SEHNR and CDR2 FQNEAQ (reference sequence). CDR3 protein: CASSPAPGNQPQHF. CDR3 DNA: TGTGCCAGCAGCCCGGCCCCCGGGAATCAGCCCCAGCATTTT.